The subject of this entry is one T cell receptor beta chain. This clone is characterized as medium-sized (0.01 to 0.1%). Its recognized antigen is unknown. Base qualities are not provided; no much larger clone lies one nucleotide away. The CDR3 spans 13 residues, from the cysteine through the phenylalanine. The CDR3 DNA has 39 bases and is translated from base 1. Between the V and J ends, shortened by 4 bases and 3 bases respectively, the junction contains 6 bases. In the germline V gene, CDR1 corresponds to MGHRA and CDR2 to YSYEKL. The data were obtained in a study of blood T cell repertoires in COVID-19 (dated by TCRdb to 2019 to 2021). About the investigation overall: Collaborator samples came from the United States, Italy and Spain and covered acute and convalescent phases of COVID-19. Sample metadata almost always included a de-identified subject ID, COVID-19 status, age in years and sex. The repertoires were released in a freely available public database intended as a resource for research on the immune response to SARS-CoV-2. The material from the prospective study consisted of cDNA or gDNA derived from T cells, B-cell-depleted T cells, or PBMCs. Deeply sampled blood TCRbeta repertoires from subjects exposed to, actively infected with, or recovered from COVID-19 were included in the dataset. Samples were obtained from the ongoing ImmuneRACE study (first 160 participants) and from some 1,200 subjects provided by 6 global collaborators. Where HLA class I and class II types were available, the types were taken from metadata supplied by the sample provider, not from assay-based typing. Here is what the overall study found, with its caveats: The amount of clinical and demographic metadata varied by source and participant and was provided uncurated.

The collaborating institutions used their own protocols to collect whole blood in K2EDTA tubes. For TCRbeta analysis, collaborator samples were shipped as frozen whole blood, as isolated PBMCs, or as DNA extracted from either sample type. TCRbeta CDR3 regions were amplified from genomic DNA using the immunoSEQ Assay, a bias-controlled multiplex PCR. The source study handled its data this way. The number of nucleated cells in each sample was estimated by amplification of reference gene primers within the assay. Sequence reads were collapsed and filtered to measure the absolute abundance of every unique TCRbeta CDR3 rearrangement. For each sample, productive Simpson clonality was calculated as the square root of Simpson's diversity index over productive rearrangements. TCRdb mirrors the immuneACCESS table, restricted to in-frame sequences. Some clones are absent from its copies; in checked studies, under half trace to an unresolved V gene, and the reason for the others is unknown. That table furnishes V, J and clone size, whereas the DNA furnished D and trimming. The sample profile shows just under 65,000 clones; around three quarters of them were found once. Around 5.3% of the sample rests with the top ten.

The specimen sequenced was peripheral blood. This receptor was obtained from a human donor in a cohort sampled during active COVID-19. The rearranged segments are TRBV4-1 and TRBJ2-2; possibly the D gene is TRBD2, per 6 matching bases. The nucleotides are TGCGCCAGCAGCCGGGGGGACACCGGGGAGCTGTTTTTT. This gives the protein CASSRGDTGELFF.